The rows below give T cell receptor beta chains drawn from one sample of a study of blood T cell repertoires in COVID-19. Measured with immunoSEQ multiplex PCR; TCRdb has only the in-frame clones, and not every one. Here the sample spans under 400,000 clones, roughly 87% being singletons. The sequencing input was peripheral blood. The receptors originated from a woman aged 60-75 years with COVID-19, enrolled during active disease. Each CDR3 is given with its conserved first and last residue.

TRBJ2-7,TRBV7-6,CASSARQGGGYEQYF
TRBJ1-5,TRBV6-5,CASSYSWRASNQPQHF
TRBJ2-3,TRBV15,CATSVSRTPGQGVGKKTDTQYF
TRBJ1-2,TRBV6-5,CASSYRTGLNYGYTF
TRBJ1-2,TRBV27,CASSYRGLGGYTF
TRBJ2-4,TRBV3-1/TRBV3-2,CASSQFRQRGPF
TRBJ1-5,TRBV2,CASSDRGDQPQHF
TRBJ1-5,TRBV5-1,CASSPTHGRNQPQHF
TRBJ1-2,TRBV9,CASSPRSNNYGYTF
TRBJ2-1,TRBV28,CATSRGDSSSYNEQFF
TRBJ1-5,TRBV27,CASSLSVNQPQHF
TRBJ1-1,TRBV5-1,CASSVTGIDTEAFF
TRBJ2-1,TRBV23-1,CASSQRQVRRSYNEQFF
TRBJ1-1,TRBV19,CASSIEGTPPHTEAFF
TRBJ1-4,TRBV11-2,CASARGTNEKLFF
TRBJ1-1,TRBV14,CASSQETSGEAFF
TRBJ1-1,TRBV6-5,CASSYRRDSPSEAFF
TRBJ1-5,TRBV28,CASIPRDRKRKHNQPQHF
TRBJ1-1,TRBV7-8,CASSFWTGQNTEAFF
TRBJ1-5,TRBV5-1,CASSFTGDDQPQHF
TRBJ1-2,TRBV5-8,CASSRNRGRNNYGYTF
TRBJ2-1,TRBV7-8,CASSLRLVGGNEQFF
TRBJ1-2,TRBV7-3,CASSLTAQGQGYGYTF
TRBJ2-5,TRBV2,CASSELQGGTQYF
TRBJ2-1,TRBV20-1,CSASAGGGEQFF
TRBJ1-2,TRBV11-2,CASSKKSLEGYTF
TRBJ1-4,TRBV28,CASSLWGQGNEKLFF
TRBJ1-2,TRBV7-2,CASSFRGRGENGYTF
TRBJ1-2,TRBV7-6,CASSLVGVPYGYTF
TRBJ2-1,TRBV4-1,CASSQERTSGGAFNEQFF
TRBJ1-2,TRBV6-5,CASSALGGYTF
TRBJ2-4,TRBV7-9,CASSSRSGGNIQYF
TRBJ2-7,TRBV28,CASGPWGGADGSYEQYF
TRBJ1-1,TRBV11-2,CASSYSTGSMNTEAFF
TRBJ2-7,TRBV7-3,CASSLAPTGVNEQYF
TRBJ2-3,TRBV28,CASSAQGISTDTQYF
TRBJ1-6,TRBV28,CAYQPGQGFNSPLHF
TRBJ1-5,TRBV10-3,CAIRGGVNQPQHF
TRBJ1-3,TRBV6-5,CASSRTGDSGNTIYF
TRBJ2-7,TRBV28,CASRSGGLYEQYF
TRBJ2-3,TRBV28,CASSPYRGPVTDTQYF